The text below deals with one TCR beta chain. Measured with immunoSEQ multiplex PCR; TCRdb has only the in-frame clones, and not every one. The sample has 15,000 or so clones, around 70% seen once. The data originate from a study of neoadjuvant anti-PD-1 for oral cavity cancer. Background on the study: Patients without progression got a fourth dose around day 43.

The time point here: after neoadjuvant nivolumab, at surgical resection. Per the germline V gene, CDR1 is SGHRS and CDR2 is YFSETQ. Trimming at V came to 4 bases and at J to 5 bases, leaving 7 bases not matched to a gene. This CDR3 comprises 14 residues. Source: PBMCs, taken after nivolumab (anti-PD-1) treatment. The chain links TRBV5-1 to TRBJ2-3; 7 bases fit TRBD1. The sequence was collected from a person aged 40 to 85 with oral cavity squamous cell carcinoma. The CDR3: CASSGDSQRDTQYF. In nucleotides, the CDR3 is TGCGCCAGCAGCGGGGACAGTCAGAGAGATACGCAGTATTTT.